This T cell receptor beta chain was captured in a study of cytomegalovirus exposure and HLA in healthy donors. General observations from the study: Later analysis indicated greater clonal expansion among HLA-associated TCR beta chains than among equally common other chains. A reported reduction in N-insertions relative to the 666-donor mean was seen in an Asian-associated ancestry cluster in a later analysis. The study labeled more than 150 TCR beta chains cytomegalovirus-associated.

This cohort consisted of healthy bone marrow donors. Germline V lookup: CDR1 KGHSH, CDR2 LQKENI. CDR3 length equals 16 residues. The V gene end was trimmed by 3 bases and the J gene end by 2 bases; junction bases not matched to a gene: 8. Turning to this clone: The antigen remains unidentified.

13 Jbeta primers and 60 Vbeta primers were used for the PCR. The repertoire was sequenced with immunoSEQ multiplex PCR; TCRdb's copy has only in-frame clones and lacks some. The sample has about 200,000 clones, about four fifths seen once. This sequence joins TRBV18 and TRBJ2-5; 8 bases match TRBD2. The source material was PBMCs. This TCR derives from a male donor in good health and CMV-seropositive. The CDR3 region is CASSPYQAGGQETQYF. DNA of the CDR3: TGTGCCAGCTCACCGTATCAGGCGGGGGGACAAGAGACCCAGTACTTC.